This is a list of T cell receptor beta chains from one sample in a study of regulatory T cells in long-lasting Graves disease. TCRdb itself ran the multiplex PCR reads through MiXCR, one entry per CDR3 protein. The repertoire consists of about 460,000 distinct CDR3 sequences, with under 25% occurring once and the leading ten covering over 10%. Sequenced material: peripheral blood mononuclear cells (PBMCs), taken when the disease was refractory, from a patient treated with antithyroid drugs. The source of these receptors is a female donor with Graves disease. Both conserved end residues are part of each CDR3. Fields, in order: D gene, J gene, clone size, V gene, CDR3 DNA, CDR3 protein. D genes are given only for firm matches. Rows give clone size only sometimes, using once, few, many, or a class for an expanded clone.

. TRBJ2-7 many TRBV7-2 TGTGCCAGCAGCCGGGACCGAAGCTTTGAGCAGTACTTC CASSRDRSFEQYF
TRBD2 TRBJ2-7 many TRBV7-2 TGTGCCAGCAGCGCAACTAGCGGTAGCTCCTACGAGCAGTACTTC CASSATSGSSYEQYF
. TRBJ2-7 . TRBV3-1 TGTGCCAGCAGCCTTTTAGCGGACTACGAGCGGTACTTC CASSLLADYERYF
TRBD2 TRBJ2-7 . TRBV9 TGTGCCAGCAGCCCCCCCGGGCGGGAGGATACCTACGAGCAGTACTTC CASSPPGREDTYEQYF
TRBD1 TRBJ1-1 many TRBV6-9 TGTGCCAGCAGCTATGGGACAGCGGCTGAAGCTTTCTTT CASSYGTAAEAFF
. TRBJ1-1 few TRBV30 TGTGCCTGGAGTGTAAAACGCTCGAACACTGAAGCTTTCTTT CAWSVKRSNTEAFF
. TRBJ2-7 . TRBV7-2 TGTGCCAGCAGCTTGGAGCGCGCAAGCTCCTACGAGCAGTACTTC CASSLERASSYEQYF
. TRBJ2-7 . TRBV27 TGTGCCACTCAGGAGGCGTGGGATTCCTACGAGCAGTACTTC CATQEAWDSYEQYF
. TRBJ1-2 many TRBV28 TGTGCCAGCAGCTACGGAATAGGCCTTTATGGCTACACCTTC CASSYGIGLYGYTF
. TRBJ2-7 many TRBV11-2 TGTGCCAGCAGCCCGCTTGTGGGGGCGGGGGAGCAGTACTTC CASSPLVGAGEQYF
TRBD1 TRBJ1-5 many TRBV28 TGTGCCAGCAGTCTCGGGGTCAACAGGGGGAATCAGCCCCAGCATTTT CASSLGVNRGNQPQHF
TRBD1 TRBJ1-4 many TRBV29-1 TGCAGCGCGAGACAGGGAGATGAAAAACTGTTTTTT CSARQGDEKLFF
. TRBJ2-5 . TRBV27 TGTGCCAGCAGTTTATTCCGGGGTACAGAGACCCAGTACTTC CASSLFRGTETQYF
. TRBJ1-4 few TRBV20-1 TGCAGTGCTAGAGCGCTCCGGGGCGGGGAAAAACTGTTTTTT CSARALRGGEKLFF
TRBD1 TRBJ1-4 few TRBV6-5 TGTGCCAGCAGTTACCGGGACAGGTCGAATGAAAAACTGTTTTTT CASSYRDRSNEKLFF
. TRBJ1-1 many TRBV12-3/TRBV12-4 TGTGCCAGCATCCGGCGGACGGGGTCTATAATGAACACTGAAGCTTTCTTT CASIRRTGSIMNTEAFF
TRBD1 TRBJ1-1 many TRBV28 TGTGCCAGCAGCGATTGGGGACAGTTGAACACTGAAGCTTTCTTT CASSDWGQLNTEAFF
. TRBJ1-3 few TRBV7-9 TGTGCCAGCAGCTCCACACAGGGCTCTGGAAACACCATATATTTT CASSSTQGSGNTIYF
TRBD1 TRBJ2-7 many TRBV6-2/TRBV6-3 TGTGCCAGCAGTTACACCCTACAGGGGGCAAGCGAGCAGTACTTC CASSYTLQGASEQYF
. TRBJ2-7 . TRBV18 TGTGCCAGCTCACCAAGGAACGGGCATCCTTCCTACGAGCAGTACTTC CASSPRNGHPSYEQYF
TRBD2 TRBJ2-5 few TRBV9 TGTGCCAGCAGCGGTAGCGGGAGTAAAGAGACCCAGTACTTC CASSGSGSKETQYF
. TRBJ2-2 few TRBV29-1 TGCAGCGTTGAAAATCCCACCGGGGAGCTGTTTTTT CSVENPTGELFF
. TRBJ1-6 once TRBV6-1 TGTGCCAGCAGTGAAGGTTGGGCAGGGACGGGTTCACCCCTCCACTTT CASSEGWAGTGSPLHF
. TRBJ1-5 . TRBV20-1 TGCAGTGCTAGGGCTGGACAGATCAGCAATCAGCCCCAGCATTTT CSARAGQISNQPQHF
. TRBJ1-1 few TRBV11-3 TGTGCCAGCAGCTTTGCAATTGGTGATGAAGCTTTCTTT CASSFAIGDEAFF
. TRBJ2-1 few TRBV28 TGTGCCAGCAGTTTGCCGCGACTAGGGGAGCAGTTCTTC CASSLPRLGEQFF
TRBD2 TRBJ2-2 once TRBV7-2 TGTGCCAGCAGCTTAGGCGGGAGGGCCGGGGACACCGGGGAGCTGTTTTTT CASSLGGRAGDTGELFF
. TRBJ2-7 many TRBV2 TGTGCCAGCATGGAGGGGTACGAGCAGTACTTC CASMEGYEQYF
. TRBJ2-5 many TRBV15 TGTGCCACCAGCAGAGAGGGGGCGATTCAAGAGACCCAGTACTTC CATSREGAIQETQYF
TRBD1 TRBJ2-5 many TRBV12-3/TRBV12-4 TGTGCCACCTCTATGAGAGGGACAGTTGGAGAGACCCAGTACTTC CATSMRGTVGETQYF
. TRBJ1-5 many TRBV28 TGTGCCAGCAGTTTCGGGCAGACCCTCGCACCCCAGCATTTT CASSFGQTLAPQHF
. TRBJ2-5 . TRBV24-1 TGTGCCACCCTACTACCGCAAGAGACCCAGTACTTC CATLLPQETQYF
. TRBJ2-7 few TRBV5-4 TGTGCCAGCAGCCCCGGGCTAGTCGTCGAGCAGTACTTC CASSPGLVVEQYF
. TRBJ2-7 . TRBV28 TGTGCCAGCAGTTTAACGGGGGGCCGCTTGCATGAGCAGTACTTC CASSLTGGRLHEQYF
. TRBJ2-3 . TRBV6-1 TGTGCCAGCGGACAAGGAGATACGCAGTATTTT CASGQGDTQYF
. TRBJ2-3 few TRBV20-1 TGCAGTGCTAATATGGGGGGCACAGATACGCAGTATTTT CSANMGGTDTQYF
TRBD1 TRBJ2-2 few TRBV29-1 TGCAGCGGTTTGGACCCAGGGGGGAACACCGGGGAGCTGTTTTTT CSGLDPGGNTGELFF
. TRBJ1-1 . TRBV6-5 TGTGCCAGCAGTTACTATCCCGCCCAGACTGAAGCTTTCTTT CASSYYPAQTEAFF
. TRBJ2-7 many TRBV2 TGTGCCAGCAGTGAAGCACGTCAGGGCGGCGAGCAGTACTTC CASSEARQGGEQYF
. TRBJ1-6 many TRBV6-5 TGTGCCAGCAGTTACGGTGGGGATAATTCACCCCTCCACTTT CASSYGGDNSPLHF
TRBD1 TRBJ2-7 few TRBV28 TGTGCCAACCCTTTAGGGGACAGAAACTACGAGCAGTACTTC CANPLGDRNYEQYF
. TRBJ2-2 . TRBV7-2 TGTGCCAGCAACCGAGGGACAGGGGGGCTAGCGGGAGGCCTACCCACCGGGGAGCTGTTTTTT CASNRGTGGLAGGLPTGELFF
TRBD1 TRBJ2-4 once TRBV14 TGTGCCAGCAGCCAGACAGGGGCCGGGGACATTCAGTACTTC CASSQTGAGDIQYF
. TRBJ1-1 many TRBV28 TGTGCCAGCAGCCCGGAGTTGAACACTGAAGCTTTCTTT CASSPELNTEAFF
. TRBJ2-7 many TRBV11-2 TGTGCCAGCAGCAAGGGGCAGGGTTCCTACGAGCAGTACTTC CASSKGQGSYEQYF
. TRBJ1-2 many TRBV6-1 TGTGCCAGCAGTCGCAGGGACTATGGCTACACCTTC CASSRRDYGYTF
TRBD1 TRBJ2-5 . TRBV9 TGTGCCAGCAGCTCAACGGGGACAGGGGGGGAGACCCAGTACTTC CASSSTGTGGETQYF
TRBD2 TRBJ2-7 few TRBV5-1 TGCGCCAGCAGTAGCAGCGGGATTGACTACGAGCAGTACTTC CASSSSGIDYEQYF
. TRBJ1-6 few TRBV7-2 TGTGCCAGCAGCGCCGCTAATAATTCACCCCTCCACTTT CASSAANNSPLHF
. TRBJ2-4 once TRBV20-1 TGCAGTGCTAGTTCGGTCCAAATACTAGCCAAAAACATTCAGTACTTC CSASSVQILAKNIQYF